Included here is one T cell receptor (beta chain) sequence, with context. The sample belongs to a study of T cell responses to AZD1222 COVID-19 vaccine. V was pared by 5 bases and J by 7 bases, with 4 bases of the junction left unmatched. Germline V gene sequence: CDR1 LGHNA, CDR2 YSLEER. The length of the CDR3 is 13 residues. TCRdb keeps only in-frame clones here, not all; method: immunoSEQ multiplex PCR. The sample contains just over 150,000 clones, approximately 90% of which appear only once. The material was peripheral blood, obtained on day 0 of AZD1222 vaccination. This sequence originates from an adult in good health. V gene TRBV4-3 combines with J gene TRBJ1-4; 7 bases line up with TRBD1. CDR3 nucleotide sequence: TGCGCCAGCAGCTCCAGACAGGGTGAAAAACTGTTTTTT. Its protein product is CASSSRQGEKLFF.